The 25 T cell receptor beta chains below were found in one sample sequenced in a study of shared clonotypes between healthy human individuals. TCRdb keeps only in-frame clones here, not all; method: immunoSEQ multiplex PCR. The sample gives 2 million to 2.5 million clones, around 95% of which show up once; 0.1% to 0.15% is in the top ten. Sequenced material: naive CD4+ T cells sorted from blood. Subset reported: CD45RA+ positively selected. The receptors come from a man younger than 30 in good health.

CDR3 bases: TGTGCCAGCAGCTTCACCGGGACCCTCCGGGATGAGCAGTTCTTC. It yields the protein CASSFTGTLRDEQFF. The genes are TRBV5-6 and TRBJ2-1, with D possibly being TRBD1 or TRBD2 (5 bases each). V was pared by 2 bases and J by 8 bases, with 17 bases between. The CDR3 is 15 residues long. The germline V gene has CDR1 SGHDT and CDR2 YYEEEE.

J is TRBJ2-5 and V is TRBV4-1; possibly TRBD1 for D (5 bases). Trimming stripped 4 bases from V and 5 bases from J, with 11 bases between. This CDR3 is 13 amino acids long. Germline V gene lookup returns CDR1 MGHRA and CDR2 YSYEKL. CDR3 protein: CASSPTGRETQYF. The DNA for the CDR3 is TGCGCCAGCAGCCCTACAGGAAGGGAGACCCAGTACTTC.

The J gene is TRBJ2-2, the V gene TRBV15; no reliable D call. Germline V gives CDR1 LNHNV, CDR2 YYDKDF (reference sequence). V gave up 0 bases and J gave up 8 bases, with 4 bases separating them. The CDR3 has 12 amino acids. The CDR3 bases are TGTGCCACCAGCAGAGATCGAGGGGAGCTGTTTTTT. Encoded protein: CATSRDRGELFF.

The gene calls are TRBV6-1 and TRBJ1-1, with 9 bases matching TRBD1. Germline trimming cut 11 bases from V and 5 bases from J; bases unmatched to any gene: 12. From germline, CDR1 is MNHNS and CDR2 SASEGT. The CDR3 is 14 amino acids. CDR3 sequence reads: CAGTTGTGLTEAFF. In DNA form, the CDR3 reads TGTGCCGGTACCACCGGGACAGGGCTGACTGAAGCTTTCTTT.

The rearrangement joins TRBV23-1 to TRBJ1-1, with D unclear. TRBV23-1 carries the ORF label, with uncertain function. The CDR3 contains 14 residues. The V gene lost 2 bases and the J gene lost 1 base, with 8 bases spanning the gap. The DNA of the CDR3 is TGCGCCAGCAGTCAAAGTGACCAGAACACTGAAGCTTTCTTT. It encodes CASSQSDQNTEAFF.

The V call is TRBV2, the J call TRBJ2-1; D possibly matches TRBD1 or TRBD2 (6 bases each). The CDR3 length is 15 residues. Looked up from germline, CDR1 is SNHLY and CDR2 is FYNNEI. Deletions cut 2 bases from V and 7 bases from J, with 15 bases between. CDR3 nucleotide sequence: TGTGCCAGCAGTGAATCGGGGGCGGGCCTGAATGAGCAGTTCTTC. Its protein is CASSESGAGLNEQFF.

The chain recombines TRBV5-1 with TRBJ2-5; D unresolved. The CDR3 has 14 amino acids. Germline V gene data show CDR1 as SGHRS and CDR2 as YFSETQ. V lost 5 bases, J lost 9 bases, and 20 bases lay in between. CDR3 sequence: CASRLGVADAPQYF. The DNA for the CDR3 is TGCGCCAGCAGGCTTGGGGTGGCCGATGCTCCCCAGTACTTC.

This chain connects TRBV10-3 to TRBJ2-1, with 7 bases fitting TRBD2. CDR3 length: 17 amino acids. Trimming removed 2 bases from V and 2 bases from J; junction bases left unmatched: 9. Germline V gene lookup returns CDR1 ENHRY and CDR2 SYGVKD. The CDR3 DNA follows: TGTGCCATCAGTGAGGCGAACCGGGGACTAACCTACAATGAGCAGTTCTTC. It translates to CAISEANRGLTYNEQFF.

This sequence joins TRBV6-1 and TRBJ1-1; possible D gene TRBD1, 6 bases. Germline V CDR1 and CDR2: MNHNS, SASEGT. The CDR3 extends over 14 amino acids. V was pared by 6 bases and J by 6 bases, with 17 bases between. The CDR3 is CASRYTGGASEAFF. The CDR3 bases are TGTGCCAGCAGATATACGGGGGGGGCCTCTGAAGCTTTCTTT.

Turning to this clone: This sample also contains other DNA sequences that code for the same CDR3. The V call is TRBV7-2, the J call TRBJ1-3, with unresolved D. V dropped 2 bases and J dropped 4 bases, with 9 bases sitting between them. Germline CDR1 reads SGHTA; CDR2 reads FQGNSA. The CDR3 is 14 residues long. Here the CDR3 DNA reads TGTGCCAGCAGCTTATATGGTGCCGGAAACACCATATATTTT. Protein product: CASSLYGAGNTIYF.

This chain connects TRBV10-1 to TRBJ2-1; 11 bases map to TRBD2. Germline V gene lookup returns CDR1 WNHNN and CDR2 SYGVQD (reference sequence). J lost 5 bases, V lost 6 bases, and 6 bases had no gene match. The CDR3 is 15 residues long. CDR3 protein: CASSTGTSGNNEQFF. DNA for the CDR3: TGCGCCAGCAGCACCGGGACTAGCGGTAACAATGAGCAGTTCTTC.

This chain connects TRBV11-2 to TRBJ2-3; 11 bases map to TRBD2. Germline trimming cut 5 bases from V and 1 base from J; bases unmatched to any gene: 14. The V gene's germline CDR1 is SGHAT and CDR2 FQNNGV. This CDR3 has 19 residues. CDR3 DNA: TGTGCCAGCAGCCCAATCCTCCTTAGCGGGAGGGTAGGCACAGATACGCAGTATTTT. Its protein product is CASSPILLSGRVGTDTQYF.

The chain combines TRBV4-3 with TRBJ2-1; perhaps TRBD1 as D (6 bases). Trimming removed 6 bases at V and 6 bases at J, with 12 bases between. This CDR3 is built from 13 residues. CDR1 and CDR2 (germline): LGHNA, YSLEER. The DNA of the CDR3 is TGCGCCAGCAGTCAGAGAGGGGGCAATGAGCAGTTCTTC. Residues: CASSQRGGNEQFF.

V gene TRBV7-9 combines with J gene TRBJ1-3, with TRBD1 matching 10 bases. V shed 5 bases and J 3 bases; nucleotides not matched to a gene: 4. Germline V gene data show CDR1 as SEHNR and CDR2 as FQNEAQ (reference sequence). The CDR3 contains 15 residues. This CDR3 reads CASSPGTGVGNTIYF. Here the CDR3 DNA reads TGTGCCAGCAGCCCCGGGACAGGGGTTGGAAACACCATATATTTT.

CDR3 protein: CASSLEGLANYNEQFF. CDR3 in DNA: TGTGCCAGCAGCTTAGAGGGACTAGCGAATTACAATGAGCAGTTCTTC. This chain connects TRBV11-3 to TRBJ2-1, with TRBD2 identical over 10 bases. Trimming took 0 bases from V and 4 from J; bases not matched to a gene: 3. The CDR3 length is 16 residues. Germline V gene sequence: CDR1 SGHNT, CDR2 YENEEA.

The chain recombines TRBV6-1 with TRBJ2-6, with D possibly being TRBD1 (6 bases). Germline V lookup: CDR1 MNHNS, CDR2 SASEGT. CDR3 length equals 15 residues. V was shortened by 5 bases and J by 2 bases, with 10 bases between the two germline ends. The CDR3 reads CASSLQGAGANVLTF. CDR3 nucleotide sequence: TGTGCCAGCAGTCTACAGGGTGCTGGGGCCAACGTCCTGACTTTC.

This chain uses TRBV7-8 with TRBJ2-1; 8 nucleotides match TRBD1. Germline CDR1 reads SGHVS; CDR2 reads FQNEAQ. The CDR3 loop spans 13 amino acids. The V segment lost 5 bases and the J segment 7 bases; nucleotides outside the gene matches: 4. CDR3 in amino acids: CASSQGAGNEQFF. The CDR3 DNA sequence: TGTGCCAGCAGCCAGGGGGCCGGAAATGAGCAGTTCTTC. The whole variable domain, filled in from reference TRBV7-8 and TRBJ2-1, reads GAGVSQSPRYKVAKRGQDVALRCDPISGHVSLFWYQQALGQGPEFLTYFQNEAQLDKSGLPSDRFFAERPEGSVSTLKIQRTQQEDSAVYLCASSQGAGNEQFFGPGTRLTVL.

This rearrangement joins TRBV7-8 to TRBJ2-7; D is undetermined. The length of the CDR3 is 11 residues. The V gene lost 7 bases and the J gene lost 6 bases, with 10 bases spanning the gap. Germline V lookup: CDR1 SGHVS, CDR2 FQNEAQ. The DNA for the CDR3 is TGTGCCAGCACCCGTGACGGCGAGCAGTACTTC. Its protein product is CASTRDGEQYF. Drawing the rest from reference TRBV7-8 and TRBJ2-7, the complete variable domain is GAGVSQSPRYKVAKRGQDVALRCDPISGHVSLFWYQQALGQGPEFLTYFQNEAQLDKSGLPSDRFFAERPEGSVSTLKIQRTQQEDSAVYLCASTRDGEQYFGPGTRLTVT.

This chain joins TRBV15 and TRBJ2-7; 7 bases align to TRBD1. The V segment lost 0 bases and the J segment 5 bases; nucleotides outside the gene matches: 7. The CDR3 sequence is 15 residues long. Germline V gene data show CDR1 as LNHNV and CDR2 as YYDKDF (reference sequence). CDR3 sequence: CATSRDMTGTHEQYF. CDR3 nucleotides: TGTGCCACCAGCAGAGATATGACAGGGACCCACGAGCAGTACTTC.

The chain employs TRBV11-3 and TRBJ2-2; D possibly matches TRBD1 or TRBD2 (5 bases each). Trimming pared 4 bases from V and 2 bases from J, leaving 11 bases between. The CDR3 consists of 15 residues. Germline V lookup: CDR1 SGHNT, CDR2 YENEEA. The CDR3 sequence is CASSSVGVNTGELFF. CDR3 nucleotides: TGTGCCAGCAGCTCAGTGGGGGTAAACACCGGGGAGCTGTTTTTT.

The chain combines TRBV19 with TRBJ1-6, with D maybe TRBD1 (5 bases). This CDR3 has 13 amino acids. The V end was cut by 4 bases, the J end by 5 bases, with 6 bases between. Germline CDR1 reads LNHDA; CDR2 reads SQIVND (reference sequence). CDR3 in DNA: TGTGCCAGTAGTACGACAGATAATTCACCCCTCCACTTT. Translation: CASSTTDNSPLHF.

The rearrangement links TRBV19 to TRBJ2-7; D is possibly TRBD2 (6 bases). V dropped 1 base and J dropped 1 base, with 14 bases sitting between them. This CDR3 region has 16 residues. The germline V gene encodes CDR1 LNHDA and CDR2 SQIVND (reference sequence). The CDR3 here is CASSIGGGAFSYEQYF. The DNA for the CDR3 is TGTGCCAGTAGTATAGGAGGAGGGGCGTTTTCCTACGAGCAGTACTTC.

In DNA form, the CDR3 reads TGCGCCAGCAGTGAGTATTACGGGAGCCATGAGCAGTTCTTC. This codes for CASSEYYGSHEQFF. V gene TRBV10-2 combines with J gene TRBJ2-1, with D tentatively TRBD2 (6 bases). CDR1 is WSHSY, CDR2 SAAADI, per germline. V was pared by 1 base and J by 8 bases, with 12 bases between. This CDR3 region has 14 residues.

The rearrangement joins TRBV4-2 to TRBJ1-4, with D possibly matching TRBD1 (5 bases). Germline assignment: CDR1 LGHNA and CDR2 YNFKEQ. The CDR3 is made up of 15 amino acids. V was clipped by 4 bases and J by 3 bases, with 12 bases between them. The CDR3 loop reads CASSPREGSNEKLFF. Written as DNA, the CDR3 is TGTGCCAGCAGCCCCAGGGAGGGTTCTAATGAAAAACTGTTTTTT.

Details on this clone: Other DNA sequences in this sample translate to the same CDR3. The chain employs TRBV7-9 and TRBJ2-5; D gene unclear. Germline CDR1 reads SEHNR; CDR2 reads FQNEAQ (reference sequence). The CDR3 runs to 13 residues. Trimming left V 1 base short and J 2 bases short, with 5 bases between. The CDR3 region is CASSLDVQETQYF. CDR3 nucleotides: TGTGCCAGCAGCTTAGACGTACAAGAGACCCAGTACTTC.